The 21 T cell receptor beta chains reported below all come from one sample, sequenced in a study of blood T cells in healthy people across ages. Next came a second PCR, run for about 7 to 12 cycles, which used a sample-barcoded 5' primer along with a J-beta primer mix. One entry per CDR3 protein results from TCRdb running MiXCR on the 5' RACE reads. Here the sample spans 650,000 to 800,000 distinct CDR3 sequences, roughly 44% being singletons. The sample was blood. These receptors came from a man between 60 and 75 years old in good health.

This clonotype appeared many times. The chain has TRBV7-2 and TRBJ2-7, with D possibly TRBD2 on 5 matching bases. With 1 base removed from V and 2 bases from J, the gap between germline ends came to 12 bases. This CDR3 spans 15 amino acids. Germline assignment: CDR1 SGHTA and CDR2 FQGNSA. The CDR3 DNA is TGTGCCAGCAGCTTAGAGGTTTTGCGGGCCTACGAGCAGTACTTC. This gives the protein CASSLEVLRAYEQYF.

The chain uses TRBV6-6 and TRBJ2-7; D unclear. The V end lost 2 bases, the J end lost 12 bases, and 8 bases lay between the germline ends. The germline CDR1 and CDR2 sequences are MNHNY and SVGAGI (reference sequence). This CDR3 is 10 amino acids long. The CDR3 DNA reads TGTGCCAGCAGTTACATCGAACCGTACTTC. This sequence encodes CASSYIEPYF.

J is TRBJ2-5 and V is TRBV6-2 or TRBV6-3, with no clear D. The DNA end lines up better with TRBJ2-7; the J call may be wrong. This CDR3 spans 15 amino acids. Germline V gives CDR1 MNHEY, CDR2 SVGEGT. This chain's CDR3 is CASRSSPGYHPEQYF. Written as DNA, the CDR3 is TGTGCCAGCAGATCCTCTCCGGGCTACCACCCCGAGCAGTACTTC.

This clonotype was detected a few times. A read error may be the cause here, since a much bigger clone is one base away. The chain joins TRBV18 to TRBJ2-4; possible D gene TRBD2, 7 bases. The V gene lost 2 bases and the J gene lost 0 bases, with 17 bases spanning the gap. The CDR3 has 18 residues. The V gene's germline CDR1 is KGHSH and CDR2 LQKENI. The CDR3: CASSPSGRGIIAKNIQYF. The CDR3 nucleotides read TGTGCCAGCTCACCATCGGGGAGGGGGATAATAGCCAAAAACATTCAGTACTTC. Full variable domain (rest looked up from reference TRBV18 and TRBJ2-4): NAGVMQNPRHLVRRRGQEARLRCSPMKGHSHVYWYRQLPEEGLKFMVYLQKENIIDESGMPKERFSAEFPKEGPSILRIQQVVRGDSAAYFCASSPSGRGIIAKNIQYFGAGTRLSVL.

The genes are TRBV10-3 and TRBJ1-1, with a possible D match to TRBD1 (6 bases). Trimming cost V 10 bases and J 9 bases, with 21 bases left between them. This CDR3 spans 13 amino acids. Germline values: CDR1 ENHRY, CDR2 SYGVKD. CDR3 amino acids: CATRVGGHTKAFF. CDR3 nucleotides: TGTGCCACACGGGTCGGGGGGCATACTAAAGCTTTCTTT.

J is TRBJ1-5 and V is TRBV20-1; 7 bases are a match to TRBD1. The CDR3 totals 18 residues. V shed 3 bases and J 1 base; nucleotides not matched to a gene: 15. The germline gives CDR1 DFQATT, CDR2 SNEGSKA (reference sequence). The CDR3 sequence is CSARPSTGLRGSNQPQHF. CDR3 bases: TGCAGTGCTAGGCCCTCGACAGGGCTAAGAGGGAGCAATCAGCCCCAGCATTTT.

Only a few counts were recorded for this clonotype. CDR3 in amino acids: CSAQSRDASYEQYF. CDR3 nucleotide sequence: TGCAGTGCTCAATCAAGGGACGCATCCTACGAGCAGTACTTC. The chain couples TRBV20-1 to TRBJ2-7; D could derive from TRBD1 or TRBD2 (5 bases each). V shed 5 bases and J shed 1 base, with 15 bases lying between them. The germline V gene encodes CDR1 DFQATT and CDR2 SNEGSKA (reference sequence). The CDR3 spans 14 residues.

The chain links TRBV11-2 to TRBJ1-4; possibly TRBD1 for D (5 bases). V lost 0 bases to trimming and J lost 4 bases, with 15 bases between them. CDR3 size: 17 residues. Looked up from germline, CDR1 is SGHAT and CDR2 is FQNNGV. The CDR3 DNA reads TGTGCCAGCAGCTTAGACCCCGGGACCGGCGATAATGAAAAACTGTTTTTT. It codes for CASSLDPGTGDNEKLFF.

This sequence joins TRBV6-2 or TRBV6-3 and TRBJ2-7, with 10 bases that match TRBD1. This CDR3 contains 14 residues. Looked up from germline, CDR1 is MNHEY and CDR2 is SVGEGT. Unmatched junction bases numbered 6, after V lost 8 bases and J lost 2 bases. CDR3 in DNA: TGTGCCAGCGGTTCGGGGACAGGGGCCTACGAGCAGTACTTC. Its protein is CASGSGTGAYEQYF.

The chain is built from TRBV12-3 or TRBV12-4 and TRBJ1-6, with 8 bases that match TRBD1. Trimming at V came to 8 bases and at J to 3 bases, leaving 6 bases not matched to a gene. The CDR3 loop spans 15 amino acids. The CDR3 DNA follows: TGTGCCAGCTCCACAGGGGGTTTCTATAATTCACCCCTCCACTTT. This gives the protein CASSTGGFYNSPLHF.

The chain is built from TRBV20-1 and TRBJ2-5, with TRBD2 as a possible D gene (5 bases). Germline values: CDR1 DFQATT, CDR2 SNEGSKA (reference sequence). The CDR3 extends over 15 amino acids. V was trimmed by 1 base and J by 4 bases, leaving 16 bases between them. The CDR3 here is CSARVSGNVRETQYF. DNA for the CDR3: TGCAGTGCTAGAGTCTCCGGGAACGTCCGAGAGACCCAGTACTTC.

This chain joins TRBV6-5 and TRBJ2-7; possible D gene TRBD1, 5 bases. Germline assignment: CDR1 MNHEY and CDR2 SVGAGI. The CDR3 extends over 16 amino acids. Trimming pared 0 bases from V and 3 bases from J, leaving 15 bases between. The DNA of the CDR3 is TGTGCCAGCAGTTACTCGTTTGTGGACACACACTACGAGCAGTACTTC. Translated, it gives CASSYSFVDTHYEQYF.

The chain uses TRBV11-2 and TRBJ1-2; D is undetermined. This CDR3 has 15 residues. Trimming cost V 0 bases and J 1 base, with 9 bases left between them. The germline V gene has CDR1 SGHAT and CDR2 FQNNGV. CDR3 sequence reads: CASSLDRGSNYGYTF. The CDR3 DNA is TGTGCCAGCAGCTTAGATCGCGGGAGTAACTATGGCTACACCTTC. Looking up the rest from reference TRBV11-2 and TRBJ1-2 gives the full variable domain: EAGVAQSPRYKIIEKRQSVAFWCNPISGHATLYWYQQILGQGPKLLIQFQNNGVVDDSQLPKDRFSAERLKGVDSTLKIQPAKLEDSAVYLCASSLDRGSNYGYTFGSGTRLTVV.

This clonotype came up a few times. The genes are TRBV6-2 or TRBV6-3 and TRBJ2-1; possible D gene TRBD2, 7 bases. The CDR3 runs to 18 residues. The germline gives CDR1 MNHEY, CDR2 SVGEGT. Trimming removed 5 bases at V and 2 bases at J, with 22 bases between. The CDR3 coding sequence is TGTGCCAGCAGTAGAGGGGCGGGGGCACAACAGACCTACAATGAGCAGTTCTTC. Translation gives CASSRGAGAQQTYNEQFF.

This clonotype was detected a few times. The chain carries TRBV29-1 and TRBJ2-3; TRBD1 matches at 8 bases. The CDR3 has 15 residues. Trimming took 6 bases from V and 4 from J; bases not matched to a gene: 12. Germline CDR1 SQVTM, CDR2 ANQGSEA. CDR3 nucleotides: TGCAGCGTGGAGACAGGGGTTGTAGGTCCAGATACGCAGTATTTT. Its protein product is CSVETGVVGPDTQYF.

This clonotype was seen more than once but under ten times. The genes are TRBV2 and TRBJ1-6; D is ambiguous. There are 16 residues in the CDR3. Trimming left V 3 bases short and J 2 bases short, with 11 bases between. Germline V gene lookup returns CDR1 SNHLY and CDR2 FYNNEI. The CDR3: CASSDGPPAYNSPLHF. The CDR3 nucleotides read TGTGCCAGCAGTGATGGGCCTCCGGCCTATAATTCACCCCTCCACTTT.

There are many counts of this clonotype. The rearrangement links TRBV5-1 to TRBJ2-5; D is unclear. Trimming shortened V by 5 bases and J by 3 bases, and 17 bases separated the two germline ends. CDR3 length equals 15 residues. Germline assignment: CDR1 SGHRS and CDR2 YFSETQ. The CDR3 DNA reads as TGCGCCAGCAGTAGCTCGGGCCACGCCAAAGAGACCCAGTACTTC. This codes for CASSSSGHAKETQYF.

Worth noting for this clonotype: The junction does not match germline at one end; this may be a read error. This chain links TRBV15 with TRBJ2-7; perhaps TRBD1 as D (5 bases). CDR1 LNHNV and CDR2 YYDKDF come from the germline V gene (reference sequence). The length of the CDR3 is 16 residues. The CDR3 coding sequence is TGTGCCACCGGCAGTTACCCCACAGGCCTGAACTACGAGCAGTACTTC. It encodes CATGSYPTGLNYEQYF.

CDR3 DNA sequence: TGTGCCAGCAGCCCACCACAGAGTAATTCACCCCTCCACTTT. Translated, it gives CASSPPQSNSPLHF. V is TRBV7-9 and J is TRBJ1-6; no clear D. V lost 5 bases and J 6 bases, leaving 11 bases between the germline ends. CDR3 size: 14 residues. Germline V gene data show CDR1 as SEHNR and CDR2 as FQNEAQ (reference sequence).

The V call is TRBV7-6, the J call TRBJ2-7, with D possibly TRBD1 on 5 matching bases. Trimming stripped 2 bases from V and 6 bases from J, with 17 bases between. Germline V gene lookup returns CDR1 SGHVS and CDR2 FNYEAQ. This CDR3 is 15 amino acids long. The CDR3 loop is CASSLSTGGVPEQYF. The CDR3 region has the DNA TGTGCCAGCAGCTTATCAACAGGTGGGGTTCCCGAGCAGTACTTC.

The genes are TRBV5-6 and TRBJ2-7, with D tentatively TRBD1 (6 bases). Germline CDR1 reads SGHDT; CDR2 reads YYEEEE. Trimming pared 6 bases from V and 6 bases from J, leaving 16 bases between. This CDR3 is built from 13 residues. Here the CDR3 reads CASKWGTGIEQYF. The DNA of the CDR3 is TGTGCCAGCAAATGGGGAACAGGGATCGAGCAGTACTTC.